The next 15 T cell receptor beta chains were all read from a single sample in a study of T cell repertoires in cytomegalovirus infection. Their specific antigens are unknown. TCRdb re-analysed the reads in MiXCR, keeping a single row per CDR3 protein. The table has some 920,000 distinct CDR3 sequences, approximately 32% seen once. The material sequenced was cultured CD8+ T cells from PBMCs, taken from culture after CMV antigen stimulation. The source of these receptors is a human donor in good health (CMV status not recorded). Some clones in this sample may be carry-over from other donors' samples.

The chain uses TRBV6-1 and TRBJ2-3; 9 positions match TRBD1. The ends lost 2 bases at V and 2 bases at J; junction bases unmatched: 14. The CDR3 is 19 residues long. Germline V CDR1 and CDR2: MNHNS, SASEGT. The CDR3 reads CASSENYPTGTGNTDTQYF. The CDR3 bases are TGTGCCAGCAGTGAAAACTATCCAACCGGGACAGGGAACACAGATACGCAGTATTTT.

There are a few counts of this clonotype. The rearrangement joins TRBV6-5 to TRBJ2-3; TRBD2 matches at 7 bases. Germline V gene data show CDR1 as MNHEY and CDR2 as SVGAGI. V was clipped by 0 bases and J by 6 bases; unmatched bases: 12. The CDR3 runs to 17 residues. The CDR3 DNA reads TGTGCCAGCAGTTACTCGGGAGTCAAGACTAGCTGGGATACGCAGTATTTT. Translation gives CASSYSGVKTSWDTQYF.

This clonotype has only a few counts. The CDR3 here is CASSRRTSGGGSTDTQYF. The CDR3 DNA reads TGTGCCAGCAGCCGGAGGACTAGCGGGGGGGGGAGCACAGATACGCAGTATTTT. The V gene is TRBV7-6, the J gene TRBJ2-3; 15 positions agree with TRBD2. Germline V lookup: CDR1 SGHVS, CDR2 FNYEAQ. The CDR3 sequence is 18 residues long. V lost 5 bases, J lost 0 bases, and 6 bases stayed unmatched.

This chain joins TRBV11-2 and TRBJ2-3; the match to TRBD1 covers 9 bases. There are 16 residues in the CDR3. V lost 3 bases, J lost 2 bases, and 6 bases stayed unmatched. Per germline, CDR1 SGHAT and CDR2 FQNNGV. CDR3 sequence: CASSFVTGGFTDTQYF. Here the CDR3 DNA reads TGTGCCAGCAGCTTCGTGACAGGGGGGTTCACAGATACGCAGTATTTT.

In its sample, this clonotype was seen many times. The chain carries TRBV7-6 and TRBJ1-1; possible D gene TRBD1, 6 bases. V gave up 5 bases and J gave up 3 bases, with 10 bases separating them. The germline V gene has CDR1 SGHVS and CDR2 FNYEAQ. This CDR3 region has 13 residues. The DNA of the CDR3 is TGTGCCAGCAGCCCCGCAGGGGACACTGAAGCTTTCTTT. Encoded protein: CASSPAGDTEAFF.

The chain employs TRBV7-9 and TRBJ2-5; D remains unclear. Trimming stripped 0 bases from V and 5 bases from J, with 4 bases between. The CDR3 runs to 12 residues. CDR1 and CDR2 from the germline V gene are SEHNR and FQNEAQ (reference sequence). The CDR3 region is CASSLADETQYF. The CDR3 nucleotides are TGTGCCAGCAGCTTAGCGGACGAGACCCAGTACTTC.

This clonotype was seen more than once but under ten times. The chain recombines TRBV6-1 with TRBJ1-5; D is perhaps TRBD1 (5 bases). The CDR3 sequence is 16 residues long. The ends were cut back, 7 bases at V and 2 bases at J, with 18 bases in the middle. Germline V lookup: CDR1 MNHNS, CDR2 SASEGT. Here the CDR3 reads CASTPVVGGGNQPQHF. CDR3 coding DNA: TGTGCCAGCACCCCGGTGGTGGGGGGTGGCAATCAGCCCCAGCATTTT.

This clonotype was seen a few times. The chain joins TRBV6-5 to TRBJ1-1; 11 nucleotides align to TRBD1. Germline V gene data show CDR1 as MNHEY and CDR2 as SVGAGI. Unmatched junction bases numbered 8, after V lost 4 bases and J lost 1 base. CDR3 length: 17 amino acids. The CDR3 DNA follows: TGTGCCAGCAGTTCCCTCGCCGGACAGGGGGCGAACACTGAAGCTTTCTTT. Residues: CASSSLAGQGANTEAFF.

V is TRBV6-6 and J is TRBJ2-3, with TRBD1 matching 7 bases. Germline values: CDR1 MNHNY, CDR2 SVGAGI (reference sequence). CDR3 length: 18 amino acids. J was trimmed by 2 bases and V by 6 bases; bases with no gene match: 17. The CDR3 reads CASSPPPLGDRNTDTQYF. The CDR3 DNA reads as TGTGCCAGCAGCCCCCCCCCTCTTGGGGACAGAAACACAGATACGCAGTATTTT.

The rearrangement uses TRBV6-5 and TRBJ1-2, with D perhaps TRBD1 (5 bases). The germline V and J ends were trimmed by 8 bases and 6 bases, with 16 bases remaining between them. The CDR3 has 13 residues. The V gene's germline CDR1 is MNHEY and CDR2 SVGAGI. The CDR3 loop is CASGRNQGDGYTF. The CDR3 DNA follows: TGTGCCAGCGGAAGGAACCAGGGTGATGGCTACACCTTC.

The chain combines TRBV12-3 or TRBV12-4 with TRBJ2-7; the D is unclear. This CDR3 has 15 residues. Trimming removed 5 bases from V and 4 bases from J, with 18 bases in between. CDR3 sequence reads: CASSPTGLGGYEQYF. The CDR3 DNA reads as TGTGCCAGCAGTCCAACGGGCCTAGGTGGATACGAGCAGTACTTC.

In this sample, this clonotype turned up a few times. The chain couples TRBV5-6 to TRBJ2-7, with D perhaps assigned TRBD1 or TRBD2 (5 bases each). The CDR3 length is 15 residues. Trimming left V 3 bases short and J 2 bases short, with 15 bases between. Germline CDR1 SGHDT, CDR2 YYEEEE. This CDR3 is CASSYGAYSAYEQYV. DNA for the CDR3: TGTGCCAGCAGCTACGGGGCCTATAGCGCCTACGAGCAGTACGTC.

A few counts support this clonotype. This chain links TRBV6-2 or TRBV6-3 with TRBJ2-5; D remains unclear. Germline V gives CDR1 MNHEY, CDR2 SVGEGT. Trimming took 2 bases from V and 4 from J, leaving 11 bases between them. This CDR3 spans 14 amino acids. The CDR3 sequence: CASSYVKRGETQYF. CDR3 bases: TGTGCCAGCAGTTACGTTAAGAGAGGAGAGACCCAGTACTTC.

This clonotype was seen only a few times. This chain joins TRBV7-9 and TRBJ2-1; D remains ambiguous. CDR3 size: 12 residues. Trimming removed 6 bases at V and 3 bases at J, with 6 bases between. CDR1 is SEHNR, CDR2 FQNEAQ, per germline (reference sequence). The CDR3 sequence is CASRSIYNEQFF. The CDR3 coding sequence is TGTGCCAGCAGGTCCATCTACAATGAGCAGTTCTTC.

This clonotype was seen a few times. The J gene is TRBJ1-4, the V gene TRBV27; TRBD1 might be the D (5 bases). The V gene lost 5 bases and the J gene lost 1 base, with 8 bases spanning the gap. The CDR3 has 14 amino acids. The germline V gene has CDR1 MNHEY and CDR2 SMNVEV (reference sequence). The chain's CDR3 is CASSTGVTNEKLFF. The CDR3 DNA reads as TGTGCCAGCAGTACAGGTGTAACTAATGAAAAACTGTTTTTT.